This T cell receptor (beta chain) comes out of a study of neurological immune-mediated disorders. The study's findings and limits: None of the CDR3 amino acid sequences of expanded clones recurred across subjects, suggesting private repertoires in all groups. Multiple sclerosis was found to have the least TCR clonal expansion, below healthy controls, and HTLV-1-associated myelopathy the most.

The table lists this clonotype with many counts. Its matching antigen is unknown. J gave up 3 bases and V 4 bases, and 4 bases lay outside the gene matches. CDR1 is SQVTM and CDR2 is ANQGSEA in the germline V gene. The CDR3 is 13 residues long. The team produced cDNA through 5'RACE using 10-nucleotide random UMIs. TCRdb redid the calling of the 5' RACE reads with MiXCR, one entry per CDR3 protein. The table includes under 60,000 distinct CDR3 sequences, approximately 3.3% detected once. The sequence was collected from a man in his forties or fifties with multiple sclerosis. The V gene is TRBV29-1, the J gene TRBJ2-5, with 8 nucleotides matching TRBD1. The sample was PBMCs. CDR3 DNA sequence: TGCAGCGTTGTGGAACAGGGGGAAGAGACCCAGTACTTC. This codes for CSVVEQGEETQYF.